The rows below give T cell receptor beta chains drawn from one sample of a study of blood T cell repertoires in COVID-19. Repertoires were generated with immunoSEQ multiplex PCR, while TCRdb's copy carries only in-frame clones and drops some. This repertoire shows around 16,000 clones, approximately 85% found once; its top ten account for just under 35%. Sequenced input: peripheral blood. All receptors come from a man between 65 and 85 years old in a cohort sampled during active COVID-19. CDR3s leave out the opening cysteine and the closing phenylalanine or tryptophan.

ASRGGLAGYQETQY TRBV10-2
SVELPGQVFDEQF TRBV29-1
ASMTSGTYEQY TRBV19
ASSLGGRGVNEQY TRBV5-1
ATSDPGQILENNEQF TRBV24-1
ASSSRQGSTITEAF TRBV7-8
ASSEKRTGGFEKLF TRBV2
ASSLSRVGNQPQH TRBV27
ASSLDPGRDQETQY TRBV5-4
AWGRGSGANVLT TRBV30
ASSAGLAGGDTQY TRBV19
ASGLYEQY TRBV27
ASSSDRAYEQY TRBV5-1
ASSLGDGRGSPLH TRBV11-2
SVEGVLAGGFNKQF TRBV29-1
ASTQGQFYGYT TRBV28
ASRGLDRGRFQETQY TRBV28
ASSRDRGRVGTQY TRBV11-2
ASSQDRVIADTQY TRBV6-2/TRBV6-3